The 19 T cell receptor beta chains below come from one sample, sequenced in a study of T-cell reconstitution after alpha-beta-depleted transplantation in children. Unique molecular identifiers were incorporated during preparation of the TCRbeta library. TCRdb independently ran MiXCR on the PCR reads; one entry per CDR3 protein. The table has 200,000 to 250,000 distinct CDR3 sequences, about 9.5% seen once. Sequencing was performed on PBMCs from the stem cell graft donor, taken from the stem cell graft. These TCRs come from a human donor who donated a stem cell graft to a child with acute lymphoblastic leukemia.

This clonotype turned up a few times. This chain links TRBV5-1 with TRBJ2-7, with TRBD1 identical over 11 bases. V was pared by 9 bases and J by 4 bases, with 12 bases of the junction left unmatched. Germline V CDR1 and CDR2: SGHRS, YFSETQ. This CDR3 contains 15 residues. CDR3 sequence: CATRTGTGGIYEQYF. The CDR3 coding sequence is TGCGCCACCAGAACTGGGACAGGGGGAATATACGAGCAGTACTTC.

The J gene is TRBJ1-5, the V gene TRBV30; D remains ambiguous. CDR3 size: 15 residues. Per germline, CDR1 GTSNPN and CDR2 SVGIG (reference sequence). Trimming removed 3 bases at V and 4 bases at J, with 16 bases between. The CDR3 nucleotides are TGTGCCTGGAGCCGACAAATCTTGGGGAATCAGCCCCAGCATTTT. This gives the protein CAWSRQILGNQPQHF.

This clonotype came up many times. This rearrangement joins TRBV5-1 to TRBJ2-7; 11 bases map to TRBD2. The germline V gene has CDR1 SGHRS and CDR2 YFSETQ. The CDR3 totals 14 residues. With V trimmed by 2 bases and J by 3 bases, 1 base remained unmatched. The DNA of the CDR3 is TGCGCCAGCAGCTTTAGCGGGGGGGACTACGAGCAGTACTTC. Translated, it gives CASSFSGGDYEQYF.

This clonotype showed up many times. The chain is built from TRBV5-1 and TRBJ2-7; 8 nucleotides align to TRBD1. The CDR3 covers 15 residues. Germline V gene data show CDR1 as SGHRS and CDR2 as YFSETQ. The trim removed 3 bases at V and 0 bases at J, leaving 5 bases unmatched. DNA for the CDR3: TGCGCCAGCAGCTCTTGGACAGGGAGCTCCTACGAGCAGTACTTC. This codes for CASSSWTGSSYEQYF.

This chain connects TRBV30 to TRBJ1-1, with D possibly matching TRBD1 (6 bases). The CDR3 is 12 amino acids. Trimming left V 5 bases short and J 6 bases short, with 13 bases between. Germline lookup yields CDR1 GTSNPN and CDR2 SVGIG (reference sequence). CDR3 in amino acids: CAWLQGTAEAFF. The DNA of the CDR3 is TGTGCCTGGCTACAGGGAACAGCTGAAGCTTTCTTT.

This clonotype was picked up many times. The chain is built from TRBV7-9 and TRBJ1-2, with D unresolved. This CDR3 is built from 14 residues. From germline, CDR1 is SEHNR and CDR2 FQNEAQ (reference sequence). V shed 1 base and J shed 2 bases, with 8 bases lying between them. CDR3 region: CASSLDSGNYGYTF. The CDR3 nucleotides are TGTGCCAGCAGCTTAGACTCGGGGAACTATGGCTACACCTTC.

Concerning this clonotype itself: The junction departs from germline at one end; a sequencing error may be responsible. The chain joins TRBV3-1 to TRBJ1-1; weak D call: TRBD1 (6 bases). The length of the CDR3 is 17 residues. Per germline, CDR1 LGHDT and CDR2 YNNKEL (reference sequence). This chain's CDR3 is CATSQEITGFRNTEAFF. CDR3 sequence (DNA): TGTGCCACCAGCCAGGAGATAACAGGGTTTAGAAACACTGAAGCTTTCTTT.

This clonotype was seen many times. The CDR3 loop is CAWSGDRTDRKAFF. Here the CDR3 DNA reads TGTGCCTGGAGTGGGGATCGGACCGACCGGAAAGCTTTCTTT. The chain combines TRBV30 with TRBJ1-1; D remains ambiguous. CDR1 is GTSNPN, CDR2 SVGIG, per germline (reference sequence). The CDR3 is 14 residues long. V was pared by 1 base and J by 9 bases, with 18 bases between.

The sample holds a few counts of this clonotype. The junction departs from germline at one end; a sequencing error may be responsible. The chain is built from TRBV20-1 and TRBJ2-7; TRBD1 agrees at 7 bases. Germline assignment: CDR1 DFQATT and CDR2 SNEGSKA (reference sequence). The CDR3 has 14 residues. CDR3 region: CSAREGALTYEQYF. CDR3 coding DNA: TGCAGTGCGAGAGAGGGGGCTCTGACCTACGAGCAGTACTTC.

This clonotype was seen ten or more times. The chain links TRBV18 to TRBJ1-3, with D possibly TRBD1 on 6 matching bases. Germline CDR1 and CDR2: KGHSH and LQKENI. Trimming took 8 bases from V and 4 from J, leaving 18 bases between them. The CDR3 extends over 15 amino acids. CDR3 nucleotide sequence: TGTGCCAGCGCCTACAGGGCAGGTTCGGGAAACACCATATATTTT. Translation gives CASAYRAGSGNTIYF.

This rearrangement joins TRBV4-1 to TRBJ2-7, with 7 bases that match TRBD1. With 2 bases clipped from V and 2 bases from J, the junction kept 12 bases outside the gene matches. The CDR3 totals 17 residues. In germline, CDR1 is MGHRA, CDR2 YSYEKL. CDR3 protein: CASSQFVQGLFPYEQYF. For the CDR3, the DNA is TGCGCCAGCAGCCAATTCGTACAGGGGCTCTTCCCCTACGAGCAGTACTTC.

This clonotype was observed many times. The rearrangement links TRBV4-1 to TRBJ2-1; D perhaps matches TRBD2 (6 bases). The CDR3 contains 15 residues. Per germline, CDR1 MGHRA and CDR2 YSYEKL. Trimming pared 0 bases from V and 7 bases from J, leaving 13 bases between. CDR3 region: CASSQDHTSTNEQFF. For the CDR3, the DNA is TGCGCCAGCAGCCAAGATCATACTAGCACAAATGAGCAGTTCTTC.

In this sample, this clonotype turned up a few times. This chain connects TRBV20-1 to TRBJ1-2, with 11 bases fitting TRBD1. The CDR3 is made up of 15 amino acids. The germline V gene encodes CDR1 DFQATT and CDR2 SNEGSKA (reference sequence). With 3 bases clipped from V and 8 bases from J, the junction kept 11 bases outside the gene matches. CDR3: CSASHSDRGRRGYTF. CDR3 coding DNA: TGCAGTGCTAGTCACTCGGACAGGGGGCGGCGGGGCTACACCTTC.

This clonotype was seen ten or more times. The genes are TRBV5-1 and TRBJ2-5, with 8 bases fitting TRBD1. The CDR3 has 14 residues. The V gene end was trimmed by 6 bases and the J gene end by 5 bases; junction bases not matched to a gene: 9. CDR1 is SGHRS and CDR2 is YFSETQ in the germline V gene. CDR3 nucleotides: TGCGCCAGCACAGAGCCAGGGGGCAGCGAGACCCAGTACTTC. Translating it yields CASTEPGGSETQYF.

This clonotype was recorded at least ten times. The V gene is TRBV6-1, the J gene TRBJ2-5; 8 nucleotides line up with TRBD1. Losses at the gene ends were 7 bases for V and 2 bases for J; bases not matched to a gene: 6. This CDR3 has 14 amino acids. The germline CDR1 and CDR2 sequences are MNHNS and SASEGT. CDR3 sequence: CASTGDRRQETQYF. The CDR3, as DNA: TGTGCCAGCACCGGGGACAGGCGGCAAGAGACCCAGTACTTC.

The table lists this clonotype with a few counts. The chain joins TRBV7-9 to TRBJ2-7; D is ambiguous. The CDR3 is made up of 12 amino acids. V lost 2 bases, J lost 6 bases, and 8 bases lay in between. Germline V lookup: CDR1 SEHNR, CDR2 FQNEAQ (reference sequence). The CDR3 bases are TGTGCCAGCAGCTTATCGCCCCCCGAGCAGTACTTC. This encodes CASSLSPPEQYF.

In its sample, this clonotype was seen a few times. The CDR3 bases are TGCAGTACCCCACCCCAGGGAAGTAACACTGAAGCTTTCTTT. It is translated as CSTPPQGSNTEAFF. J is TRBJ1-1 and V is TRBV20-1; a possible D gene is TRBD1 (5 bases). Trimming removed 8 bases from V and 2 bases from J, with 18 bases in between. This CDR3 spans 14 amino acids. Germline CDR1 is DFQATT and CDR2 is SNEGSKA (reference sequence).

This clonotype was recorded at least ten times. For the CDR3, the DNA is TGCAGCGTTTTTGGAGACACAGATACGCAGTATTTT. Translating gives CSVFGDTDTQYF. This chain joins TRBV29-1 and TRBJ2-3, with D uncertain. With 5 bases removed from V and 2 bases from J, the gap between germline ends came to 8 bases. CDR3 length: 12 amino acids. CDR1 and CDR2 from the germline V gene are SQVTM and ANQGSEA.

Of note for this clonotype: A much larger clone is a single base away; this may be a read error. The chain joins TRBV6-5 to TRBJ2-3; D may be TRBD2 (6 bases). This CDR3 is 15 amino acids long. CDR1 is MNHEY and CDR2 is SVGAGI in the germline V gene. Trimming stripped 4 bases from V and 6 bases from J, with 17 bases between. Written as DNA, the CDR3 is TGTGCCAGCAGTTTCGGGCAACTAGCCGGCGATACGCAGTATTTT. It yields the protein CASSFGQLAGDTQYF.